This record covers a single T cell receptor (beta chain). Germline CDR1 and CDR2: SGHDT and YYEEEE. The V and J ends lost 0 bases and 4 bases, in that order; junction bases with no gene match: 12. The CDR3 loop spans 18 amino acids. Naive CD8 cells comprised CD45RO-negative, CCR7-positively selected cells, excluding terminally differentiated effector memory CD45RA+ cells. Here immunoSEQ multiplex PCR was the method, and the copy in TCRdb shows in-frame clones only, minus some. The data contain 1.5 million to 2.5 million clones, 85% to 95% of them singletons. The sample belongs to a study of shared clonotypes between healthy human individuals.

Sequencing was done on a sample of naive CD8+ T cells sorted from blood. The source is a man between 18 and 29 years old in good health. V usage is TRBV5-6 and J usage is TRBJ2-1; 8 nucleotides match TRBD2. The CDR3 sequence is CASSLASATSGFYNEQFF. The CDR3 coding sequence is TGTGCCAGCAGCTTGGCCTCGGCTACTAGCGGATTTTACAATGAGCAGTTCTTC.